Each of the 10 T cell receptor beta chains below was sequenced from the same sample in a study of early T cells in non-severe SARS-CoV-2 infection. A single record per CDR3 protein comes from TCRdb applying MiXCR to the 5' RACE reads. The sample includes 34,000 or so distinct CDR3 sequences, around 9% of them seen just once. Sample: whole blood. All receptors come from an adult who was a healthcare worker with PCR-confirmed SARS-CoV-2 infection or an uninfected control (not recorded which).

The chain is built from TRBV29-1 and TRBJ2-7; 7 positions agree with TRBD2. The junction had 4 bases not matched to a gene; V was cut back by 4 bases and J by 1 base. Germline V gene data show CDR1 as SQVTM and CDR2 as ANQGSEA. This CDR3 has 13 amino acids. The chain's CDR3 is CSVVPAGSYEQYF. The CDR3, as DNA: TGCAGCGTTGTTCCAGCGGGGTCCTACGAGCAGTACTTC.

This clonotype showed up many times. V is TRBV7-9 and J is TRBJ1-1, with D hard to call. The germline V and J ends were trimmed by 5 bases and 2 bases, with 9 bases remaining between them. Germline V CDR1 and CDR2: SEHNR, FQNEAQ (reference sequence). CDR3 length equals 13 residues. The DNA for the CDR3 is TGTGCCAGCAGCCGTTCGGAAAACACTGAAGCTTTCTTT. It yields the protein CASSRSENTEAFF.

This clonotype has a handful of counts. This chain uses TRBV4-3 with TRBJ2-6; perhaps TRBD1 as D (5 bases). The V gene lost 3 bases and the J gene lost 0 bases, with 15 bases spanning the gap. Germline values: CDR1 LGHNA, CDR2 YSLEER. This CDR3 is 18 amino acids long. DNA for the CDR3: TGCGCCAGCAGCCACGAACCCGACAGTCCCTCTGGGGCCAACGTCCTGACTTTC. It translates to CASSHEPDSPSGANVLTF.

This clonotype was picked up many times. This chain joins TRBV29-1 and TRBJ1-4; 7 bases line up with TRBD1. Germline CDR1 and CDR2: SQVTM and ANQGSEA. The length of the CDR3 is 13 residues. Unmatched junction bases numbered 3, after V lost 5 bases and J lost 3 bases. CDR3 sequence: CSVKTGSNEKLFF. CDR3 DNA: TGCAGCGTTAAGACAGGGTCTAATGAAAAACTGTTTTTT.

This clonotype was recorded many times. The CDR3 is CASSNLQGRSSYEQYF. Written as DNA, the CDR3 is TGTGCCAGCAGTAACCTACAGGGGCGCAGCTCCTACGAGCAGTACTTC. V usage is TRBV6-6 and J usage is TRBJ2-7; 7 bases agree with TRBD1. This CDR3 has 16 amino acids. With V trimmed by 5 bases and J by 0 bases, 10 bases remained unmatched. Per germline, CDR1 MNHNY and CDR2 SVGAGI (reference sequence).

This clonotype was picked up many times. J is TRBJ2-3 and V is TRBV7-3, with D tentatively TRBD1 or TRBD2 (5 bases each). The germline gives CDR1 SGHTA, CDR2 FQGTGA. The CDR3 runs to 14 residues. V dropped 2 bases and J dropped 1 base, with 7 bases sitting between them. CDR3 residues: CASSLEGRTDTQYF. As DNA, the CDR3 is TGTGCCAGCAGCTTAGAGGGACGCACAGATACGCAGTATTTT. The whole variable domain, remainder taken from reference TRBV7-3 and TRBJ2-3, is GAGVSQTPSNKVTEKGKYVELRCDPISGHTALYWYRQSLGQGPEFLIYFQGTGAADDSGLPNDRFFAVRPEGSVSTLKIQRTERGDSAVYLCASSLEGRTDTQYFGPGTRLTVL.

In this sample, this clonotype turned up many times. As DNA, the CDR3 is TGTGCCAGCAGTTACTCTACGGACTCCCCCTCGGATGACTATGGCTACACCTTC. Amino acid sequence: CASSYSTDSPSDDYGYTF. The chain has TRBV6-2 or TRBV6-3 and TRBJ1-2; D ambiguous. Germline V lookup: CDR1 MNHEY, CDR2 SVGEGT. Deletions cut 0 bases from V and 3 bases from J, with 20 bases between. CDR3 length: 18 amino acids.

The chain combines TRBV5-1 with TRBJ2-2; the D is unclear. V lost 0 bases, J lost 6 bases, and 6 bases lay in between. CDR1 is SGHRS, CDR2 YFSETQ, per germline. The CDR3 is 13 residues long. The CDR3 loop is CASSLEVAGELFF. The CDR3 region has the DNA TGCGCCAGCAGCTTGGAGGTCGCCGGGGAGCTGTTTTTT.

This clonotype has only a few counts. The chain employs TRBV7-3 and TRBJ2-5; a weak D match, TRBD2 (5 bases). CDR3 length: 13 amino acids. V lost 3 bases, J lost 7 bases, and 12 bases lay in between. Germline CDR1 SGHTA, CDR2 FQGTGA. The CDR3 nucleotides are TGTGCCAGCAGCTTGGGATCGGGGAGGACCCAGTACTTC. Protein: CASSLGSGRTQYF.

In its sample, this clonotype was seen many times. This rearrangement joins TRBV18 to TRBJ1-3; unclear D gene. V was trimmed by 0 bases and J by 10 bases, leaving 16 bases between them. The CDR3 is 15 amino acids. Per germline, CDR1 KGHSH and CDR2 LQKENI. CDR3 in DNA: TGTGCCAGCTCACCACCGGCCGGGAAGGAAACAACCATATATTTT. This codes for CASSPPAGKETTIYF.